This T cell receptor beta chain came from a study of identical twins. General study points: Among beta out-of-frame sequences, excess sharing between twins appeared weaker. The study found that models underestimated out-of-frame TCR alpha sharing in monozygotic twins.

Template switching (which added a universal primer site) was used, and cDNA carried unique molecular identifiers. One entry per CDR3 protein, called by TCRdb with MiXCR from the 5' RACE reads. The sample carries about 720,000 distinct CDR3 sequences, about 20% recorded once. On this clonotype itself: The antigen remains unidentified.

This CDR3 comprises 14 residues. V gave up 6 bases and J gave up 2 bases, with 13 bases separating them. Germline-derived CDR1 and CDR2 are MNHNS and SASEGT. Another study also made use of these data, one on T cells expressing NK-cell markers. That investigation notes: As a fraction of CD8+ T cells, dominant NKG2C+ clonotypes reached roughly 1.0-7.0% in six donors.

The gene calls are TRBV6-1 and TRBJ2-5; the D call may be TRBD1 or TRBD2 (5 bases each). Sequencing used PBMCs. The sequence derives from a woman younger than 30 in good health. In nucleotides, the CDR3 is TGTGCCAGCAGCCGAGGGACCGCTCAAGAGACCCAGTACTTC. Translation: CASSRGTAQETQYF.